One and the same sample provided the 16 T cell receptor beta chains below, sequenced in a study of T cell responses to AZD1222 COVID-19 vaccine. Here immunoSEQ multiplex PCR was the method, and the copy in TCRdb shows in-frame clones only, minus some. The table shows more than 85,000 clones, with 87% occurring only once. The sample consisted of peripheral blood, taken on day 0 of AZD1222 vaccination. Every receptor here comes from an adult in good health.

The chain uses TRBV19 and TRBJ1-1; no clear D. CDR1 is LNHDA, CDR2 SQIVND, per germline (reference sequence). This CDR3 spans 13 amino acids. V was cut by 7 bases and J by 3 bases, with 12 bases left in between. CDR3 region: CASIRTGDTEAFF. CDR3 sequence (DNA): TGTGCCAGTATACGGACGGGAGACACTGAAGCTTTCTTT.

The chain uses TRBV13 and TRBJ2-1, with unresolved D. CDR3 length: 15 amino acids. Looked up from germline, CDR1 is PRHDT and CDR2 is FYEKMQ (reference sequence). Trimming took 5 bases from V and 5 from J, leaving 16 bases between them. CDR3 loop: CASSPPESLDNEQFF. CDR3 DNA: TGTGCCAGCAGCCCCCCGGAGTCCTTGGACAATGAGCAGTTCTTC.

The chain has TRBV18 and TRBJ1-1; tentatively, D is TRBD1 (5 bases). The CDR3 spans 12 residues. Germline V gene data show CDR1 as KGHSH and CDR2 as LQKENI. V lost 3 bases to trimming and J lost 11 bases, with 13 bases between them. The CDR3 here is CASSPAGGIAFF. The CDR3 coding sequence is TGTGCCAGCTCACCCGCGGGGGGGATCGCTTTCTTT.

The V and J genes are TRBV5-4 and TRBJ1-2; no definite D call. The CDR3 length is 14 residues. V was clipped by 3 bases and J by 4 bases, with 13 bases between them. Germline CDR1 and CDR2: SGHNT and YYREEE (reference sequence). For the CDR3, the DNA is TGTGCCAGCAGCTCTTCCTTGGACGGCTATGGCTACACCTTC. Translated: CASSSSLDGYGYTF.

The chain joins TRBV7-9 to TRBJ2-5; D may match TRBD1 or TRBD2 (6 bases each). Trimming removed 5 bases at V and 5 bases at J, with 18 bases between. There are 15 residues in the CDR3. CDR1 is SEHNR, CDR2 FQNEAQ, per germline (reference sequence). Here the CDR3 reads CASSPWGRSGETQYF. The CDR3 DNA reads TGTGCCAGCAGCCCTTGGGGGCGGAGCGGGGAGACCCAGTACTTC.

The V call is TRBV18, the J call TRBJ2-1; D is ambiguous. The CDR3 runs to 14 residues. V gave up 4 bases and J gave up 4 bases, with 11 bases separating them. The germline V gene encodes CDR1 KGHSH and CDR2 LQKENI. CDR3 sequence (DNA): TGTGCCAGCTCACAGGACGACTGGTACAATGAGCAGTTCTTC. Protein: CASSQDDWYNEQFF.

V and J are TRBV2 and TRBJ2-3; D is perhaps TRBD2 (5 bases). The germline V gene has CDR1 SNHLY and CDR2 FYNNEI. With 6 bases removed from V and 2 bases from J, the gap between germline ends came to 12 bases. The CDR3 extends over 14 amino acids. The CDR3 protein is CASSSGLNTDTQYF. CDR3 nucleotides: TGTGCCAGCAGCTCTGGACTGAACACAGATACGCAGTATTTT.

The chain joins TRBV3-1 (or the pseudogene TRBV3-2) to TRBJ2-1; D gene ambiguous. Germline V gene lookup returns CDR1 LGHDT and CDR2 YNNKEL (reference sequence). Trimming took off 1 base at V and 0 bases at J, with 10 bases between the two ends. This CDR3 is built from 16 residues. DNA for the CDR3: TGTGCCAGCAGCCAAGTGGCCGTGAGCTCCTACAATGAGCAGTTCTTC. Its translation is CASSQVAVSSYNEQFF.

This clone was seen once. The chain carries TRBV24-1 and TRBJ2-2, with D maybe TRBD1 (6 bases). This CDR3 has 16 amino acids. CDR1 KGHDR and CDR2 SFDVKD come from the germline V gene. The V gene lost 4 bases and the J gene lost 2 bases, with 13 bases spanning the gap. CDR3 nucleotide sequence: TGTGCCACCAGTGACTCCGGGACACCTAACACCGGGGAGCTGTTTTTT. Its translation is CATSDSGTPNTGELFF.

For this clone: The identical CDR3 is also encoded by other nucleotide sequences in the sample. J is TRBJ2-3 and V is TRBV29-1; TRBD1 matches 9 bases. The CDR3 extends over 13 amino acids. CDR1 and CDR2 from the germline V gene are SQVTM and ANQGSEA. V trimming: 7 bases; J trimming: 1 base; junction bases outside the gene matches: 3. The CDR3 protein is CSARQGGTDTQYF. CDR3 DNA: TGCAGCGCCCGACAGGGGGGCACAGATACGCAGTATTTT.

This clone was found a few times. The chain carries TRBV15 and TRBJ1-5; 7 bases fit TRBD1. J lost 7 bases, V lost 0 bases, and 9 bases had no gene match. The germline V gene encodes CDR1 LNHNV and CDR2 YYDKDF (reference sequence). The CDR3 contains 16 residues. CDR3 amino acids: CATSRDAQGSGQPQHF. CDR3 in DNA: TGTGCCACCAGCAGAGATGCACAGGGGTCTGGGCAGCCCCAGCATTTT.

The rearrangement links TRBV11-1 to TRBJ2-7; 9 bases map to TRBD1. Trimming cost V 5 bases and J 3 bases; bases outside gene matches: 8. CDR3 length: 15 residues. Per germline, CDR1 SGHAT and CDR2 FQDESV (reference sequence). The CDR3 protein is CASSRGQGNVYEQYF. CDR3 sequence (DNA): TGTGCCAGCAGCCGGGGACAGGGAAACGTCTACGAGCAGTACTTC.

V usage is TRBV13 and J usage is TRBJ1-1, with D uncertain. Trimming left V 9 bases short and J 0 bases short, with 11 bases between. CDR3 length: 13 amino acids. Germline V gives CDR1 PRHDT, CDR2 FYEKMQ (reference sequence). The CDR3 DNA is TGTGCCAGTCACATCAGTTTGAACACTGAAGCTTTCTTT. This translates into CASHISLNTEAFF.

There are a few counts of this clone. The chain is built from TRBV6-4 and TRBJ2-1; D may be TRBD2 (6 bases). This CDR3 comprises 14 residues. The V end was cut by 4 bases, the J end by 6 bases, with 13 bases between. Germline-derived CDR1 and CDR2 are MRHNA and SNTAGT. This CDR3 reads CASSVTGVTNEQFF. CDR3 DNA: TGTGCCAGCAGTGTGACGGGAGTAACCAATGAGCAGTTCTTC.

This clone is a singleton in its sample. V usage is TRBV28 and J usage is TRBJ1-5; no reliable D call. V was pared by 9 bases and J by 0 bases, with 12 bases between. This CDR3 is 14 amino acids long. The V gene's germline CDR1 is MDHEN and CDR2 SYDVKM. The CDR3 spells CASRGQISNQPQHF. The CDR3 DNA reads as TGTGCCAGTCGAGGGCAGATTAGCAATCAGCCCCAGCATTTT.

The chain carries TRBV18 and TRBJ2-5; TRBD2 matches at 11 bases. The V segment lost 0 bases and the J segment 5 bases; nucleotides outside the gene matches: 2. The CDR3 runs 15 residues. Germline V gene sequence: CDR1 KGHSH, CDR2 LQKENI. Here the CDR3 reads CASSPPTSGMETQYF. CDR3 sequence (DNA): TGTGCCAGCTCACCACCGACTAGCGGGATGGAGACCCAGTACTTC.